This T cell receptor beta chain is drawn from a study of blood T cell repertoires in COVID-19. Study-level information: Nucleic acid was either cDNA or gDNA, and it came from T cells, B-cell-depleted T cells, or PBMCs.

Authors' methods: Estimates of nucleated cell counts were drawn from the amplification of reference gene primers. Clones were read by immunoSEQ multiplex PCR, and TCRdb kept only the in-frame ones, dropping some. D and trimming come from the DNA, and the V and J calls and clone size come from that table. The data contain roughly 35,000 clones, 85% of them singletons. Trimming pared 5 bases from V and 2 bases from J, leaving 15 bases between. CDR1 and CDR2 (germline): SEHNR, FQNEAQ (reference sequence). The CDR3 is 15 residues long. Material for sequencing was peripheral blood. The rearrangement joins TRBV7-9 to TRBJ1-1, with D perhaps TRBD1 (6 bases). This sequence was found in a human donor with acute or convalescent COVID-19. The donor label of this sample is uncertain. CDR3 sequence reads: CASSRRDTRNTEAFF. CDR3 bases: TGTGCCAGCAGCCGAAGGGACACTCGTAACACTGAAGCTTTCTTT.